This TCR beta chain was found in a study of blood T cell repertoires in COVID-19. As for the study in general: In each case, the material was cDNA or gDNA derived from T cells, B-cell-depleted T cells, or PBMCs.

This CDR3 has 16 residues. V lost 0 bases and J lost 8; bases outside the gene matches: 8. Germline assignment: CDR1 SGHNT and CDR2 YYREEE (reference sequence). The method was immunoSEQ multiplex PCR; TCRdb's version includes in-frame clones alone and lacks a portion of them. The sample records 300,000 or so clones, about 87% being singletons. Sample: peripheral blood. This receptor was obtained from a woman between 40 and 50 years old who had recovered from COVID-19. The rearrangement joins TRBV5-4 to TRBJ2-1; 10 bases are shared with TRBD2. CDR3 protein: CASSLVSSGGADEQFF. The CDR3, as DNA: TGTGCCAGCAGCTTGGTTTCCAGCGGGGGGGCGGATGAGCAGTTCTTC.